This entry describes one T cell receptor beta chain. This receptor's antigen is unknown. Per-nucleotide qualities are absent, and no much larger clonotype sits a single base away. In total, more than 500 healthy bone marrow donors made up the cohort. Cohort members were all nominally healthy when sampled, although unrecorded immune exposures were likely present. The donor tested CMV seronegative, placing the donor among the approximately 360 seronegative members of the cohort. A peripheral blood sample was collected from each donor, and TCR beta sequencing was performed on peripheral blood mononuclear cells. Genomic DNA was extracted from the blood cell samples with the Qiagen DNeasy Blood Extraction Kit. Reading from cysteine to phenylalanine, the CDR3 counts 18 amino acids. Only CDR3 DNA is held: 54 bases, read in frame from base 1. For CDR1 and CDR2, the germline V gene (reference sequence) lists LNHDA and SQIVND. From V the trimming removes 4 bases and from J it removes 3 bases, while the gene matches leave 6 bases of the junction unaccounted for.

Receptor libraries were prepared by the immunoSEQ multiplex PCR assay. For the multiplex PCR, a mixture combining 60 forward primers for TCR Vbeta segments and 13 reverse primers for TCR Jbeta segments was used. Amplification of the CDR3 region of rearranged TCR beta genes was performed with a multiplex PCR assay on genomic DNA. On the Illumina HiSeq System, the amplified TCR beta libraries were sequenced as 87-base-pair reads. As for how the authors treated the data: Across the roughly 640 repertoires, a later analysis counted some 80 million unique TCR beta chains, some 11 million of which were shared by at least two donors. Raw reads were error-corrected and collapsed into unique sequences by a nearest-neighbor algorithm in which closely related sequences were merged to remove PCR and sequencing errors. CDR3 sequences were aligned to IMGT reference sequences to assign V, D and J gene segments. For a sequence to be retained, a match of at least six nucleotides was required to both a V gene segment and a J gene segment. A rearrangement was called productive if the CDR3 had no stop codons and remained in frame with V and J, and every other rearrangement was called non-productive. CDR3 was defined by IMGT convention, running from the second conserved V-encoded cysteine to the conserved J-encoded phenylalanine. The earlier analysis of some 540 of the donors excluded any sequence lacking an unambiguous match to a single V gene segment. An earlier analysis of fewer than 650 of the donors classified V segments as functional when productive rearrangements were above 56.7% and as segregating when the standard deviation between donors was above 5%. A statistical classification framework was developed to diagnose cytomegalovirus status using the catalog of TCR beta chain sequences. In a later analysis, V and J genes were assigned by comparing TCR nucleotide sequences against IMGT/GENE-DB human TR gene sequences. The TCRdist pipeline was used in a later analysis to assign CDR3 sequences and most-parsimonious VDJ recombination scenarios. A later analysis defined each TCR beta chain by its CDR3 amino acid sequence plus V-gene family, and excluded reads lacking a unique V-gene family. As a way to deal with suspected cross-contamination and a sequencing artifact, a later analysis dropped hundreds of nucleotide sequences that were highly shared and had low generation probability. In a later analysis, a clonal expansion index for each public chain was calculated from normalized within-repertoire ranks of inferred template counts. In a later analysis, generation probabilities were computed using a VDJ recombination model fitted to out-of-frame rearrangements, and the results were checked against IGoR. Hypergeometric tests were used in a later analysis to score TCR-TCR, TCR-HLA and TCR-CMV co-occurrence, with a repertoire-size bias correction applied to the TCR pairs. A later analysis estimated false discovery rates by permuting HLA or CMV assignments 20 times. In a later analysis, co-occurring TCRs were grouped using DBSCAN, with TCRdist sequence similarity added in when clustering inside HLA-allele-positive subsets. Co-occurrence clustering excluded repertoires with fewer than 30,000 or more than 120,000 public chains, plus five with anomalous nucleotide sharing. Not all clones reach the TCRdb copy of this immuneACCESS table, which keeps in-frame sequences only. Checked studies attribute under half of the gap to unresolved V genes and leave the rest unexplained. D and trimming were read from the DNA, whereas the V and J calls and clone size are those reported in that table. The sample data list approximately 150,000 clones, and roughly 76% of these were observed just once. Jointly, the top ten make up 1.5% to 2% of the sample.

This entry comes from a study of cytomegalovirus exposure and HLA in healthy donors (dated by TCRdb to the late 2010s). As for the study more broadly: An earlier analysis of approximately 640 of the donors reported 250 to 300 Gb of sequence data and some 120 million unique TCR beta sequences from some 180 million T cells. Of the 300 to 500 genotyped donors, roughly 76% were placed in the genetic ancestry cluster associated with self-reported Caucasian donors. HLA typing included class I and class II loci at four-digit resolution. The study was designed to test whether signatures of past pathogen exposure could be identified by cataloging public T cell receptors. Genome-wide SNP genotypes for about three fifths of the 666 donors were used in a later genetic analysis, which treated that subset as a discovery cohort. About 310 gigabases of sequencing data and around 87 million unique TCR sequences were included in an early release covering roughly 600 HLA-typed donors. An earlier analysis of about 600 of the donors used high-throughput TCR beta sequencing to judge whether each TCR beta V gene segment behaved as functional or pseudogenic. The later analysis used no new phenotypic data to find candidate immune exposures, relying instead on TCR beta sequences and their occurrence across donors. Alongside the repertoire data, information on donor age, sex, ethnicity and CMV serostatus was compiled. A separate validation cohort of some 130 different subjects was used in addition to the roughly 640-subject first cohort. Every repertoire in the discovery cohort had been generated on one and the same sequencing platform. To predict cytomegalovirus infection status, the study combined high-throughput TCR immunosequencing, statistical association of individual TCRs with disease status, and machine learning. A later analysis re-analyzed previously published TCR beta repertoires from 660 or so donors and added high-resolution HLA genotyping to study TCR occurrence patterns. Roughly five DR-DQ haplotypes were treated as single units for association and clustering because of strong linkage in the cohort. The number of donors typed differed by locus, with roughly 620-640 for A, B, C, DRB1 and DQB1, roughly 520 for DQA1, 606 for DPA1, and about 450 for DPB1. Among a few hundred genotyped donors of the cohort, an average of 235,054 unique TCR beta nucleotide sequences were sequenced per donor, roughly 20% of them non-productive. The T cell repertoires of 666 subjects were profiled by immunosequencing and related to cytomegalovirus serostatus.

Points the paper makes about the study in general: This cohort had only TCR beta chains sequenced, and the lack of alpha or paired-chain data limited which features could be detected. Because counts were too low, some 17 rarely observed V segments, including chromosome 9 orphons, were left out of the earlier analysis of 500 to 650 of the donors. For the cohort, immune exposure information was limited to CMV serostatus. Cytomegalovirus status was reported to be diagnosed by the classifier with high specificity and sensitivity in both the original and validation cohorts. A later genetic analysis reported fewer N-insertions in productive TCRs among donors in an Asian-associated ancestry cluster than the approximately 670-donor mean. A later analysis found that most CMV-associated TCR beta chains appeared HLA-restricted, with HLA associations seemingly driven largely by CMV exposure. The authors suggested that the approach could potentially be generalized to other disease states and immunological phenotypes. Correlated functional status among segregating V segments might reflect linkage disequilibrium, but an unknown experimental factor could not be ruled out. V-gene and J-gene trimming of TCR beta chains was associated with a missense DCLRE1C variant in a later genetic analysis, and the association was replicated in an independent cohort. A cluster of highly shared sequence variants was judged likely to be a technical artifact of the sequencing pipeline. Presence/absence analyses assumed roughly uniform sequencing depth across donors, an assumption that may not hold. Strong co-occurrence of HLA alleles, especially DR and DQ, made assigning TCR associations to individual alleles difficult. Because some donors lacked HLA typing at each locus, the association tests relied only on the typed subset. Some IMGT-functional V segments, including TRBV6-2 and TRBV6-3, could not be distinguished by the 87-base-pair reads and were therefore excluded. A later analysis found that HLA-associated TCR beta chains were more clonally expanded and had lower generation probabilities than equally common non-associated chains. Broadly in line with IMGT annotations, most TCR beta V segments showed up in productive rearrangements about 87% or about 30% of the time in an earlier analysis of around 600 of the donors. A further reported finding was that TCR beta sequences accurately predicted the HLA-A and HLA-B alleles for most subjects in the first cohort. The study listed 150 to 200 TCR beta chains as associated with cytomegalovirus. Most TCR sequences were seen in very few donors, while some public TCRs were found in many individuals. According to a later analysis, TCR association rates differed among HLA loci, with DRB1 alleles showing the most associated TCRs and HLA-C alleles showing the fewest. A later analysis associated about 16,000 TCR beta sequences with specific HLA alleles at a false discovery rate of 0.05. In vitro tests confirmed that a few of the cytomegalovirus-associated TCR beta chains recognize cytomegalovirus antigens. A later analysis reported that several top co-occurrence clusters appeared linked to parvovirus B19, influenza, CMV and Epstein-Barr virus.

Material: PBMCs. This chain is built from TRBV19 and TRBJ2-2, with 15 bases in between that match TRBD2. This receptor was identified in a female donor in good health and CMV-seronegative. The nucleotide sequence reads TGTGCCAGTAGTAGGGGACTAGCGGGAGGAGAATACACCGGGGAGCTGTTTTTT. It specifies CASSRGLAGGEYTGELFF.